This T cell receptor (beta chain) came from a study of cytomegalovirus exposure and HLA in healthy donors. General observations from the study: Further analysis, carried out later, found HLA-associated TCR beta chains more clonally expanded than equally common other chains. Altogether, more than 150 TCR beta chains were recorded as cytomegalovirus-associated. In a later analysis, the majority of CMV-associated beta chains seemingly showed HLA restriction. Later analysis identified 16,000 or so TCR beta sequences associated with HLA alleles, using a false discovery rate threshold of 0.05.

The primer mix had 60 Vbeta and 13 Jbeta primers. The assay was immunoSEQ multiplex PCR, and TCRdb's table has in-frame clones only and misses some. The repertoire includes roughly 130,000 clones, 80% of them detected once, and over 2% sits in the top ten. Comments on this clone: Antigen specificity is unknown.

The germline V gene encodes CDR1 SGDLS and CDR2 YYNGEE. V shed 4 bases and J 2 bases; nucleotides not matched to a gene: 7. This CDR3 has 15 amino acids. The chain has TRBV9 and TRBJ2-3, with 7 bases matching TRBD2. This TCR was recovered from a man aged 25 to 40 in good health and CMV-seronegative. The sequencing input was PBMCs. This CDR3 is CASSPRDYHTDTQYF. The CDR3 nucleotides are TGTGCCAGCAGCCCCCGGGACTACCACACAGATACGCAGTATTTT.